The T cell receptor (beta chain) under discussion was sequenced for a study of resident and recirculating memory T cells in vitiligo. No change in lesions over the prior 6 months defined stable disease. Patients had received no treatment within the previous three months. General study results and limits: No single dominant TCR clone appeared; lesion clonality varied. Non-conserved TCRs across sites and patients suggested distinct clones per lesion.

Here immunoSEQ multiplex PCR was the method, and the copy in TCRdb shows in-frame clones only, minus some. The repertoire holds 70,000 to 75,000 clones, with approximately 89% as singletons. This clone was detected once. The antigen is undetermined. The CDR3 is 13 residues long. The ends were cut back, 5 bases at V and 1 base at J, with 8 bases in the middle. Germline V gives CDR1 SEHNR, CDR2 FQNEAQ (reference sequence). The sequenced material came from blood. The sequence came from a male donor with vitiligo. The gene calls are TRBV7-9 and TRBJ1-1, with D uncertain. CDR3 bases: TGTGCCAGCAGCAAGGACTCGAACACTGAAGCTTTCTTT. Translating it yields CASSKDSNTEAFF.